This is a list of T cell receptor beta chains from one sample in a study of identical twins. One entry per CDR3 protein, called by TCRdb with MiXCR from the 5' RACE reads. The sample has about 430,000 distinct CDR3 sequences, about 18% seen once. The sample consisted of naive T cells sorted from blood. Every receptor here comes from a man between 50 and 59 years old in good health. Each CDR3 is given with its conserved first and last residue. Each record gives: D gene, clone size, J gene, V gene, CDR3 protein, CDR3 DNA. D genes are given only for firm matches. Clone sizes are given selectively: once, few, many, or a class where the clone is expanded.

d_call: .; clone_size: few; j_call: TRBJ1-5; v_call: TRBV12-3/TRBV12-4; cdr3_aa: CASSFVRADQPQHF; cdr3_nt: TGTGCCAGCAGTTTCGTCAGGGCCGATCAGCCCCAGCATTTT
d_call: TRBD2; clone_size: .; j_call: TRBJ2-5; v_call: TRBV6-2/TRBV6-3; cdr3_aa: CASSYGSGVGGTQYF; cdr3_nt: TGTGCCAGCAGTTACGGAAGCGGGGTCGGAGGGACCCAGTACTTC
d_call: .; clone_size: once; j_call: TRBJ2-3; v_call: TRBV7-6; cdr3_aa: CASTLRASGSTDTQYF; cdr3_nt: TGTGCCAGCACCCTGAGGGCGAGTGGATCCACAGATACGCAGTATTTT
d_call: .; clone_size: .; j_call: TRBJ1-2; v_call: TRBV7-2; cdr3_aa: CASSLALGQRGYTF; cdr3_nt: TGTGCCAGCAGCTTAGCCCTAGGACAACGGGGCTACACCTTC
d_call: .; clone_size: many; j_call: TRBJ2-3; v_call: TRBV7-2; cdr3_aa: CASTQRGRPITDTQYF; cdr3_nt: TGTGCCAGCACCCAAAGAGGGAGGCCCATCACAGATACGCAGTATTTT
d_call: .; clone_size: many; j_call: TRBJ1-2; v_call: TRBV6-5; cdr3_aa: CASSYLLVGGRNYGYTF; cdr3_nt: TGTGCCAGCAGTTACCTCCTTGTGGGGGGGCGGAACTATGGCTACACCTTC
d_call: .; clone_size: few; j_call: TRBJ2-1; v_call: TRBV10-3; cdr3_aa: CAISERLGSGNEQFF; cdr3_nt: TGTGCCATCAGTGAGCGGCTTGGGAGCGGGAATGAGCAGTTCTTC
d_call: .; clone_size: many; j_call: TRBJ2-7; v_call: TRBV29-1; cdr3_aa: CSVRDFGYEQYF; cdr3_nt: TGCAGCGTTCGGGATTTCGGCTACGAGCAGTACTTC
d_call: TRBD1; clone_size: .; j_call: TRBJ2-7; v_call: TRBV18; cdr3_aa: CASSPRQGASPYEQYF; cdr3_nt: TGTGCCAGCTCACCAAGGCAGGGGGCTTCCCCCTACGAGCAGTACTTC
d_call: TRBD2; clone_size: few; j_call: TRBJ2-1; v_call: TRBV29-1; cdr3_aa: CSASTSGRGNEQFF; cdr3_nt: TGCAGCGCCTCGACTAGCGGGAGGGGCAATGAGCAGTTCTTC
d_call: TRBD2; clone_size: .; j_call: TRBJ2-1; v_call: TRBV20-1; cdr3_aa: CSASTPGLAGGSSYNEQFF; cdr3_nt: TGCAGTGCTAGCACACCGGGACTAGCGGGAGGGAGCTCCTACAATGAGCAGTTCTTC
d_call: TRBD2; clone_size: .; j_call: TRBJ2-2; v_call: TRBV29-1; cdr3_aa: CSAGGTGNTGELFF; cdr3_nt: TGCAGCGCCGGGGGGACGGGGAACACCGGGGAGCTGTTTTTT
d_call: .; clone_size: many; j_call: TRBJ1-1; v_call: TRBV9; cdr3_aa: CASSVVPGPTEAFF; cdr3_nt: TGTGCCAGCAGCGTAGTCCCAGGGCCCACTGAAGCTTTCTTT
d_call: .; clone_size: .; j_call: TRBJ2-7; v_call: TRBV20-1; cdr3_aa: CSARVTGTGRAEQYF; cdr3_nt: TGCAGTGCTAGAGTCACCGGGACTGGCAGGGCCGAGCAGTACTTC
d_call: .; clone_size: .; j_call: TRBJ1-1; v_call: TRBV6-5; cdr3_aa: CASSYFRGNTEAFF; cdr3_nt: TGTGCCAGCAGTTACTTCAGGGGGAACACTGAAGCTTTCTTT
d_call: TRBD1; clone_size: many; j_call: TRBJ2-7; v_call: TRBV7-9; cdr3_aa: CASSFRLGGASYEQYF; cdr3_nt: TGTGCCAGCAGCTTCCGTCTAGGGGGCGCCTCCTACGAGCAGTACTTC
d_call: TRBD1; clone_size: few; j_call: TRBJ1-5; v_call: TRBV6-5; cdr3_aa: CASSYQGERQPQHF; cdr3_nt: TGTGCCAGCAGTTACCAGGGGGAACGACAGCCCCAGCATTTT
d_call: .; clone_size: .; j_call: TRBJ1-1; v_call: TRBV20-1; cdr3_aa: CSARDAANTEAFF; cdr3_nt: TGCAGTGCTAGAGATGCCGCGAACACTGAAGCTTTCTTT
d_call: .; clone_size: many; j_call: TRBJ2-1; v_call: TRBV29-1; cdr3_aa: CSVGVLADEQFF; cdr3_nt: TGCAGCGTGGGCGTTTTAGCGGACGAGCAGTTCTTC
d_call: .; clone_size: few; j_call: TRBJ2-1; v_call: TRBV4-2; cdr3_aa: CASSQDREIQFF; cdr3_nt: TGTGCCAGCAGCCAAGATCGGGAAATTCAGTTCTTC
d_call: TRBD2; clone_size: .; j_call: TRBJ2-1; v_call: TRBV9; cdr3_aa: CASSVGLAGGGEFF; cdr3_nt: TGTGCCAGCAGCGTAGGATTAGCGGGAGGAGGGGAGTTCTTC
d_call: TRBD2; clone_size: few; j_call: TRBJ2-1; v_call: TRBV20-1; cdr3_aa: CSAQRTSGTYNEQFF; cdr3_nt: TGCAGTGCTCAAAGGACTAGCGGGACTTACAATGAGCAGTTCTTC
d_call: .; clone_size: few; j_call: TRBJ1-1; v_call: TRBV29-1; cdr3_aa: CSAKGRLGTEAFF; cdr3_nt: TGCAGCGCTAAGGGGCGTTTAGGCACTGAAGCTTTCTTT
d_call: .; clone_size: .; j_call: TRBJ2-1; v_call: TRBV11-1; cdr3_aa: CASSLVGQGFSHNNEQFF; cdr3_nt: TGTGCCAGCAGCTTAGTCGGTCAGGGCTTCTCGCACAACAATGAGCAGTTCTTC
d_call: .; clone_size: many; j_call: TRBJ2-1; v_call: TRBV5-6; cdr3_aa: CASSLVGEQFF; cdr3_nt: TGTGCCAGCAGCTTAGTAGGGGAGCAGTTCTTC
d_call: .; clone_size: .; j_call: TRBJ2-7; v_call: TRBV28; cdr3_aa: CASSLSLGERKQYF; cdr3_nt: TGTGCCAGCAGTTTATCGCTAGGCGAGCGGAAGCAGTACTTC
d_call: TRBD1; clone_size: few; j_call: TRBJ1-2; v_call: TRBV6-1; cdr3_aa: CASSDRGVRGYTF; cdr3_nt: TGTGCCAGCAGCGACAGGGGAGTTCGTGGCTACACCTTC
d_call: .; clone_size: .; j_call: TRBJ1-6; v_call: TRBV10-3; cdr3_aa: CAIRAREGSPLHF; cdr3_nt: TGTGCCATCCGGGCACGGGAGGGATCACCCCTCCACTTT
d_call: .; clone_size: many; j_call: TRBJ2-5; v_call: TRBV20-1; cdr3_aa: CSARDWGGGLQETQYF; cdr3_nt: TGCAGTGCTAGAGATTGGGGGGGGGGCCTTCAAGAGACCCAGTACTTC
d_call: TRBD2; clone_size: .; j_call: TRBJ2-7; v_call: TRBV5-1; cdr3_aa: CASSLEAGGLYEQYF; cdr3_nt: TGCGCCAGCAGCTTGGAAGCGGGAGGCCTCTACGAGCAGTACTTC
d_call: TRBD2; clone_size: .; j_call: TRBJ2-3; v_call: TRBV4-2; cdr3_aa: CASRATAGGSTDTQYF; cdr3_nt: TGTGCCAGCAGGGCCACGGCGGGGGGTAGCACAGATACGCAGTATTTT
d_call: .; clone_size: .; j_call: TRBJ2-2; v_call: TRBV21-1; cdr3_aa: CASSKLTGTRNTGELFF; cdr3_nt: TGTGCCAGCAGCAAGCTCACCGGGACTAGAAACACCGGGGAGCTGTTTTTT
d_call: .; clone_size: .; j_call: TRBJ2-7; v_call: TRBV7-9; cdr3_aa: CASSVGSHTVYEQYF; cdr3_nt: TGTGCCAGCAGCGTAGGGTCTCACACTGTCTACGAGCAGTACTTC
d_call: TRBD2; clone_size: few; j_call: TRBJ2-7; v_call: TRBV5-1; cdr3_aa: CASSLVTYGTSYEQYF; cdr3_nt: TGCGCCAGCAGCTTGGTGACGTACGGGACTAGCTACGAGCAGTACTTC
d_call: .; clone_size: few; j_call: TRBJ1-4; v_call: TRBV4-2; cdr3_aa: CASSQLGHNEKLFF; cdr3_nt: TGTGCCAGCAGCCAATTGGGCCATAATGAAAAACTGTTTTTT
d_call: .; clone_size: .; j_call: TRBJ1-2; v_call: TRBV10-3; cdr3_aa: CAVARGPNYGYTF; cdr3_nt: TGTGCGGTTGCCCGGGGGCCTAACTATGGCTACACCTTC
d_call: .; clone_size: few; j_call: TRBJ2-7; v_call: TRBV6-5; cdr3_aa: CASSLTAQSYEQYF; cdr3_nt: TGTGCCAGCAGTTTAACAGCCCAGTCTTACGAGCAGTACTTC
d_call: .; clone_size: .; j_call: TRBJ2-3; v_call: TRBV12-3/TRBV12-4; cdr3_aa: CASGRSGTDTQYF; cdr3_nt: TGTGCCAGCGGTAGGTCTGGGACAGATACGCAGTATTTT
d_call: .; clone_size: many; j_call: TRBJ2-1; v_call: TRBV12-3/TRBV12-4; cdr3_aa: CASNFYPGRTDYNEQFF; cdr3_nt: TGTGCCAGCAATTTTTATCCGGGACGGACTGACTACAATGAGCAGTTCTTC
d_call: .; clone_size: .; j_call: TRBJ2-5; v_call: TRBV20-1; cdr3_aa: CSAYRQQTNQETQYF; cdr3_nt: TGCAGTGCTTATCGACAGCAAACCAACCAAGAGACCCAGTACTTC